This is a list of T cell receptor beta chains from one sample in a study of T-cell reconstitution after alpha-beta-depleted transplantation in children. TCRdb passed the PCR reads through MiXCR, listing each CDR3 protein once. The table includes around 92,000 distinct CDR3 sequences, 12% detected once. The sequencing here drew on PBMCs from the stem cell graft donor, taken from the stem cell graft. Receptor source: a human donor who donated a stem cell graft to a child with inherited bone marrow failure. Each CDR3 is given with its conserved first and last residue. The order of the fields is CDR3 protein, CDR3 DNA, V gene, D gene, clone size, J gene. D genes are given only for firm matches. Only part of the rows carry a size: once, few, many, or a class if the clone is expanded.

CDR3 protein: CASSLGQGTVETQYF
CDR3 DNA: TGCGCCAGCAGCTTGGGACAGGGTACGGTGGAGACCCAGTACTTC
V gene: TRBV5-1
D gene: TRBD1
clone size: many
J gene: TRBJ2-5

CDR3 protein: CAISAQGINTDTQYF
CDR3 DNA: TGTGCCATCAGTGCCCAGGGTATTAACACAGATACGCAGTATTTT
V gene: TRBV10-3
D gene: NA
clone size: few
J gene: TRBJ2-3

CDR3 protein: CASKGTGFYNEQFF
CDR3 DNA: TGTGCCAGCAAGGGGACAGGGTTTTACAATGAGCAGTTCTTC
V gene: TRBV25-1
D gene: TRBD1
clone size: many
J gene: TRBJ2-1

CDR3 protein: CASGDSSTGELFF
CDR3 DNA: TGCGCCAGCGGGGACAGCAGCACCGGGGAGCTGTTTTTT
V gene: TRBV5-1
D gene: TRBD1
clone size: many
J gene: TRBJ2-2

CDR3 protein: CATSFEINTTDTQYF
CDR3 DNA: TGCGCCACTTCTTTTGAAATTAACACCACAGATACGCAGTATTTT
V gene: TRBV23-1
D gene: NA
clone size: many
J gene: TRBJ2-3

CDR3 protein: CASRQGSFSGNTIYF
CDR3 DNA: TGTGCCAGCAGACAGGGTTCCTTCTCTGGAAACACCATATATTTT
V gene: TRBV6-1
D gene: NA
clone size: many
J gene: TRBJ1-3

CDR3 protein: CSAKGDSYGYTF
CDR3 DNA: TGCAGTGCTAAGGGGGATTCTTATGGCTATACCTTC
V gene: TRBV20-1
D gene: NA
clone size: many
J gene: TRBJ1-2

CDR3 protein: CASSARDLWEQYF
CDR3 DNA: TGCGCCAGCAGCGCCCGGGACCTTTGGGAGCAGTACTTC
V gene: TRBV5-1
D gene: NA
clone size: few
J gene: TRBJ2-7

CDR3 protein: CSVGQGGGEQFF
CDR3 DNA: TGCAGCGTGGGACAGGGCGGGGGTGAGCAGTTCTTC
V gene: TRBV29-1
D gene: TRBD1
clone size: many
J gene: TRBJ2-1

CDR3 protein: CSASPRGKRQETQYF
CDR3 DNA: TGCAGTGCTTCGCCCAGGGGAAAGAGGCAAGAGACCCAGTACTTC
V gene: TRBV20-1
D gene: NA
clone size: many
J gene: TRBJ2-5

CDR3 protein: CASSQSSLGYTF
CDR3 DNA: TGTGCCAGCAGCCAATCGTCCCTTGGCTACACCTTC
V gene: TRBV16
D gene: NA
clone size: many
J gene: TRBJ1-2

CDR3 protein: CASSPGQGGNEQFF
CDR3 DNA: TGTGCCAGCAGCCCAGGACAGGGGGGCAATGAGCAGTTCTTC
V gene: TRBV11-3
D gene: TRBD1
clone size: many
J gene: TRBJ2-1

CDR3 protein: CASSQAAASPETQYF
CDR3 DNA: TGTGCCAGCAGCCAAGCGGCAGCGTCCCCAGAGACCCAGTACTTC
V gene: TRBV4-2
D gene: NA
clone size: NA
J gene: TRBJ2-5

CDR3 protein: CSARVGSYYEQYF
CDR3 DNA: TGCAGTGCTAGAGTAGGGTCCTACTACGAGCAGTACTTC
V gene: TRBV20-1
D gene: NA
clone size: NA
J gene: TRBJ2-7

CDR3 protein: CASSTTSAQETQYF
CDR3 DNA: TGTGCCAGCAGCACCACTAGCGCCCAAGAGACCCAGTACTTC
V gene: TRBV7-9
D gene: TRBD2
clone size: many
J gene: TRBJ2-5

CDR3 protein: CASSLLREGAKNIQYF
CDR3 DNA: TGCGCCAGCAGCTTACTCAGGGAGGGGGCCAAAAACATTCAGTACTTC
V gene: TRBV5-1
D gene: TRBD2
clone size: NA
J gene: TRBJ2-4

CDR3 protein: CASSFSFRGGEQYF
CDR3 DNA: TGTGCCAGCAGTTTTTCTTTCAGGGGGGGCGAGCAGTACTTC
V gene: TRBV12-3/TRBV12-4
D gene: NA
clone size: many
J gene: TRBJ2-7

CDR3 protein: CASSAGHYEQYF
CDR3 DNA: TGTGCCAGTAGTGCAGGCCACTACGAGCAGTACTTC
V gene: TRBV19
D gene: NA
clone size: NA
J gene: TRBJ2-7

CDR3 protein: CASSQITTSGSFLIDTDTQYF
CDR3 DNA: TGTGCCAGCAGCCAAATAACGACTAGCGGGAGCTTCCTCATAGATACAGATACGCAGTATTTT
V gene: TRBV3-1
D gene: TRBD2
clone size: many
J gene: TRBJ2-3

CDR3 protein: CASSLRQGRPDTQYF
CDR3 DNA: TGCGCCAGCAGCTTGAGACAGGGGAGGCCAGATACGCAGTATTTT
V gene: TRBV5-1
D gene: TRBD1
clone size: many
J gene: TRBJ2-3

CDR3 protein: CASSYELVGESAYEQYF
CDR3 DNA: TGTGCCAGCAGTTATGAACTAGTGGGAGAGTCGGCCTACGAGCAGTACTTC
V gene: TRBV6-2/TRBV6-3
D gene: NA
clone size: NA
J gene: TRBJ2-7

CDR3 protein: CASSQDAGFPLRAFF
CDR3 DNA: TGCGCCAGCAGCCAAGATGCGGGTTTCCCCCTTAGAGCTTTCTTT
V gene: TRBV4-1
D gene: NA
clone size: many
J gene: TRBJ1-1

CDR3 protein: CSVNKNYEQYF
CDR3 DNA: TGCAGCGTTAATAAAAATTACGAGCAGTACTTC
V gene: TRBV29-1
D gene: NA
clone size: many
J gene: TRBJ2-7

CDR3 protein: CASSGRGPTYEQYF
CDR3 DNA: TGTGCCAGCAGCGGCCGGGGTCCCACCTACGAGCAGTACTTC
V gene: TRBV11-2
D gene: NA
clone size: many
J gene: TRBJ2-7

CDR3 protein: CASSEAAAGVKAFF
CDR3 DNA: TGTGCCAGCAGTGAAGCGGCAGCGGGGGTAAAAGCTTTCTTT
V gene: TRBV2
D gene: NA
clone size: few
J gene: TRBJ1-1

CDR3 protein: CATSDAKLSDMAQAFF
CDR3 DNA: TGTGCCACCAGTGATGCGAAACTCTCGGACATGGCTCAAGCTTTCTTT
V gene: TRBV24-1
D gene: NA
clone size: many
J gene: TRBJ1-1

CDR3 protein: CSARPPLAPAHEQFF
CDR3 DNA: TGCAGTGCTAGACCCCCTCTCGCCCCAGCCCATGAGCAGTTCTTC
V gene: TRBV20-1
D gene: NA
clone size: many
J gene: TRBJ2-1

CDR3 protein: CASSLLERPSPLHF
CDR3 DNA: TGCGCCAGCAGCTTGTTGGAGCGGCCTTCACCCCTCCACTTT
V gene: TRBV5-1
D gene: NA
clone size: many
J gene: TRBJ1-6

CDR3 protein: CSARGQAGTEAFF
CDR3 DNA: TGCAGTGCCCGGGGACAGGCGGGAACTGAAGCTTTCTTT
V gene: TRBV20-1
D gene: TRBD1
clone size: many
J gene: TRBJ1-1

CDR3 protein: CASSTPGPGEQFF
CDR3 DNA: TGTGCCAGCAGCACCCCCGGCCCGGGCGAGCAGTTCTTC
V gene: TRBV7-2
D gene: NA
clone size: many
J gene: TRBJ2-1

CDR3 protein: CASRLQGADEQYF
CDR3 DNA: TGTGCCAGCAGGTTACAGGGGGCGGACGAGCAGTACTTC
V gene: TRBV27
D gene: TRBD1
clone size: many
J gene: TRBJ2-7

CDR3 protein: CASSYSGQGVWPQHF
CDR3 DNA: TGTGCCAGCAGTTACTCAGGGCAGGGTGTTTGGCCCCAGCATTTT
V gene: TRBV6-5
D gene: NA
clone size: many
J gene: TRBJ1-5

CDR3 protein: CASSLIRGHHEQYF
CDR3 DNA: TGTGCCAGCAGTTTAATCAGGGGGCACCACGAGCAGTACTTC
V gene: TRBV27
D gene: TRBD1
clone size: few
J gene: TRBJ2-7